This T cell receptor (beta chain) came from a study of T-cell reconstitution after alpha-beta-depleted transplantation in children. Unique molecular identifiers were used to barcode this TCRbeta library. TCRdb independently ran MiXCR on the PCR reads; one entry per CDR3 protein. The data contain about 540,000 distinct CDR3 sequences, about 18% of them singletons. This clonotype was seen once. The CDR3 consists of 13 residues. V lost 5 bases, J lost 5 bases, and 10 bases lay in between. Germline V lookup: CDR1 SGHAT, CDR2 FQNNGV. This clonotype originated in a human donor who donated a stem cell graft to a child with acute lymphoblastic leukemia. Sequences were derived from PBMCs from the stem cell graft donor, sampled from the stem cell graft. The rearrangement joins TRBV11-2 to TRBJ1-5; possibly TRBD1 for D (5 bases). The CDR3 DNA follows: TGTGCCAGCAGCCAGACAGTCTATCAGCCCCAGCATTTT. This codes for CASSQTVYQPQHF. Full variable domain (rest looked up from reference TRBV11-2 and TRBJ1-5): EAGVAQSPRYKIIEKRQSVAFWCNPISGHATLYWYQQILGQGPKLLIQFQNNGVVDDSQLPKDRFSAERLKGVDSTLKIQPAKLEDSAVYLCASSQTVYQPQHFGDGTRLSIL.